This T cell receptor (beta chain) was sequenced for a study of cytomegalovirus exposure and HLA in healthy donors. The PCR made use of 60 Vbeta and 13 Jbeta primers. Assay: immunoSEQ multiplex PCR; the TCRdb copy retains only in-frame clones and omits some. The sample shows roughly 200,000 clones, 86% of them seen only once. The CDR3 is made up of 13 amino acids. Germline V gene data show CDR1 as SGHTA and CDR2 as FQGNSA. J was trimmed by 4 bases and V by 5 bases; bases with no gene match: 3. The rearrangement joins TRBV7-2 to TRBJ2-3; 7 positions match TRBD2. This TCR came from a woman in her thirties in good health and CMV-seronegative. Sequencing used PBMCs. The CDR3 spells CASSRLASDTQYF. CDR3 bases: TGTGCCAGCAGCCGACTAGCATCAGATACGCAGTATTTT.